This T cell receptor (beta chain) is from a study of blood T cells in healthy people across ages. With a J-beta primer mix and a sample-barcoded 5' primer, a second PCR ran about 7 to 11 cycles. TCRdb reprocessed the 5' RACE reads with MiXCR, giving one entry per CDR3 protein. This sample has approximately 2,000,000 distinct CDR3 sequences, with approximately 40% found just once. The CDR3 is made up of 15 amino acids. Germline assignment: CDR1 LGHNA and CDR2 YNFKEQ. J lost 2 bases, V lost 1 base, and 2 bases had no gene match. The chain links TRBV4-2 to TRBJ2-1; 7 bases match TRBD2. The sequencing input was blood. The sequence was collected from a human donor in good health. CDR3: CASSQVAGTYNEQFF. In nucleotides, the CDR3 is TGTGCCAGCAGCCAAGTAGCGGGCACCTACAATGAGCAGTTCTTC.